A selection of T cell receptor beta chains follows, all from one sample in a study of response to subunit inactivated influenza vaccine. TCRdb used MiXCR to reprocess the RT-PCR reads, holding one entry per CDR3 protein. The table has roughly 160,000 distinct CDR3 sequences, about 10% seen once. Specimen: CD8+ T cells sorted from PBMCs, collected 23 months after vaccination. The receptors were sampled from a man between 50 and 75 years old who received an inactivated influenza vaccine. CDR3s include the opening cysteine and the closing phenylalanine or tryptophan. A D gene is named only where the DNA matches it firmly. The size field is filled for only some rows; it gives once, few, many or a size class.

j_gene,abundance,d_gene,v_gene,len,CDR3nt,CDR3aa
TRBJ1-5,few,TRBD1,TRBV9,14,TGTGCCAGCAGTACAGGGGCGGTCAATCAGCCCCAGCATTTT,CASSTGAVNQPQHF
TRBJ2-1,-,TRBD1,TRBV7-3,18,TGTGCCAGCAGCCTCGACAGGGGGTCCCTTGGCTCCTACAATGAGCAGTTCTTC,CASSLDRGSLGSYNEQFF
TRBJ2-6,-,-,TRBV11-1,21,TGTGCCAGCAGCCACAGTTTCGGAGGAGCAGAGACCAATTCTGGGGCCAACGTCCTGACTTTC,CASSHSFGGAETNSGANVLTF
TRBJ2-1,-,-,TRBV7-9,13,TGTGCCAGCAGCACAACAAGGCACAATGAGCAGTTCTTC,CASSTTRHNEQFF
TRBJ2-5,many,-,TRBV15,14,TGTGCCACCAGCAGAGATCAAGGCCAAGAGACCCAGTACTTC,CATSRDQGQETQYF
TRBJ1-2,-,-,TRBV5-8,14,TGTGCCAGCAGCTTGGTAGGGTCTTACTATGGCTACACCTTC,CASSLVGSYYGYTF
TRBJ2-7,few,-,TRBV5-1,14,TGCGCCAGCAGCCCATCGGTCCGTCCCGCCGAGCAGTACTTC,CASSPSVRPAEQYF
TRBJ2-1,-,-,TRBV11-2,17,TGTGCCAGCAGCTCAACCCCAGGAGAAATCTCCTACAATGAGCAGTTCTTC,CASSSTPGEISYNEQFF
TRBJ2-1,few,-,TRBV12-3/TRBV12-4,13,TGTGCCAGCAGTTTCGGCCCCACCTATGAGCAGTTCTTC,CASSFGPTYEQFF
TRBJ1-5,few,TRBD1,TRBV9,14,TGTGCCAGCAGCGCCGGACAGGTGTATCAGCCCCAGCATTTT,CASSAGQVYQPQHF
TRBJ2-1,-,TRBD2,TRBV4-3,15,TGCGCCAGCAGCCAAGCGGGGGGCTCCTACAATGAGCAGTTCTTC,CASSQAGGSYNEQFF
TRBJ1-1,-,-,TRBV4-1,13,TGCGCCAGCAGCCAAGAGAGACAGGCTGAAGCTTTCTTT,CASSQERQAEAFF
TRBJ2-7,few,TRBD1,TRBV28,13,TGTGCCAGCAGTTTGTACAGGGGCGGCGAGCAGTACTTC,CASSLYRGGEQYF
TRBJ1-2,-,TRBD1,TRBV29-1,13,TGCAGCGCCCCGACAGGGGTCGGCTATGGCTACACCTTC,CSAPTGVGYGYTF
TRBJ2-2,-,-,TRBV6-1,13,TGTGCCAGCAGCCCGAGGGAAACCGGGGAGCTGTTTTTT,CASSPRETGELFF
TRBJ1-1,many,-,TRBV7-9,13,TGTGCCAGCAGCTTATCTTCACAGGGTGAAGCTTTCTTT,CASSLSSQGEAFF
TRBJ1-1,few,TRBD1,TRBV6-5,18,TGTGCCAGCAGTTACTTTGCGGGGACAGGGGAGATGAACACTGAAGCTTTCTTT,CASSYFAGTGEMNTEAFF
TRBJ2-1,-,TRBD2,TRBV28,16,TGTGCCAGCAGTCTGACCCTAAGCGGGAGAAACAATGAGCAGTTCTTC,CASSLTLSGRNNEQFF
TRBJ2-7,few,TRBD1,TRBV12-3/TRBV12-4,16,TGTGCCAGCAGTCCTTGGACAGGAACAATCTCCTACGAGCAGTACTTC,CASSPWTGTISYEQYF
TRBJ2-1,-,TRBD2,TRBV24-1,15,TGTGCCACCAGTGAAGCCGGACTAGCCGGCAATGAGCAGTTCTTC,CATSEAGLAGNEQFF
TRBJ1-1,-,-,TRBV25-1,15,TGTGCCAGCAGTTCCTTAAGACAGTTCAACACTGAAGCTTTCTTT,CASSSLRQFNTEAFF
TRBJ2-3,few,-,TRBV28,16,TGTGCCAGCAGTTCCGTCCTCACAGGAAACACAGATACGCAGTATTTT,CASSSVLTGNTDTQYF
TRBJ1-2,-,-,TRBV27,15,TGTGCCAGCAGTCCCGGGACTCTGCTTAACTATGGCTACACCTTC,CASSPGTLLNYGYTF
TRBJ2-1,few,-,TRBV24-1,16,TGTGCCACCAGTGATCCACCCTCGGGGTACTACAATGAGCAGTTCTTC,CATSDPPSGYYNEQFF
TRBJ2-2,few,-,TRBV11-1,17,TGTGCCAGCAGCTCCCCGTTGGCGGTCGAGTTCACCGGGGAGCTGTTTTTT,CASSSPLAVEFTGELFF
TRBJ2-1,few,TRBD2,TRBV7-2,17,TGTGCCAGCAGCTTAGCACATAGCGGGGGGGCCTACAATGAGCAGTTCTTC,CASSLAHSGGAYNEQFF
TRBJ2-1,few,-,TRBV28,15,TGTGCCAGCAGTTCCCGTCCGGGTACCTACAATGAGCAGTTCTTC,CASSSRPGTYNEQFF
TRBJ2-2,-,TRBD1,TRBV5-4,14,TGTGCCAGCAGCTCCGACAGGGGCACCGGGGAGCTGTTTTTT,CASSSDRGTGELFF
TRBJ1-5,-,TRBD1,TRBV3-1,14,TGTGCCAGCAGCCAAGGGACAGGCCTTCAGCCCCAGCATTTT,CASSQGTGLQPQHF
TRBJ2-5,-,-,TRBV15,14,TGTGCCACCAGCAGATCCCGAGGCCGGGAGACCCAGTACTTC,CATSRSRGRETQYF
TRBJ2-1,few,-,TRBV6-2/TRBV6-3,14,TGTGCCAGCAGAATAAGGGGGGGGTTGGATGAGCAGTTCTTC,CASRIRGGLDEQFF
TRBJ2-3,few,-,TRBV6-2/TRBV6-3,14,TGTGCCAGCAGTTCCGGCCGGGCGGGGAATACGCAGTATTTT,CASSSGRAGNTQYF
TRBJ2-1,few,TRBD2,TRBV20-1,16,TGCAGTGCTAGGGGAAAGGGACTACCCACTTACAATGAGCAGTTCTTC,CSARGKGLPTYNEQFF
TRBJ2-1,few,-,TRBV20-1,13,TGCAGTGCAAATTACAGGGTGGATAGGGAGCAGTTCTTC,CSANYRVDREQFF
TRBJ2-2,few,-,TRBV3-1,15,TGTGCCAGCAGCCAAGATGGGGGGTACACCGGGGAGCTGTTTTTT,CASSQDGGYTGELFF
TRBJ2-2,few,TRBD2,TRBV27,15,TGTGCCAGCAGTCCAGGACTAGCGGGAGTAGGGGAGCTGTTTTTT,CASSPGLAGVGELFF
TRBJ2-3,-,-,TRBV14,14,TGTGCCAGCAGCCCACGGACTACCACAGATACGCAGTATTTT,CASSPRTTTDTQYF
TRBJ2-7,-,-,TRBV28,14,TGTGTCAGCAGACCCCCGGTGTCTTCCTACGAGCAGTACTTC,CVSRPPVSSYEQYF
TRBJ1-1,-,-,TRBV2,13,TGTGCCAGCAACGTCAGGGAGAACACTGAAGCTTTCTTT,CASNVRENTEAFF
TRBJ2-7,-,TRBD1,TRBV6-2/TRBV6-3,15,TGTGCCAGCAGTTTCAACCGGGACAGGGGCTACGAGCAGTACTTC,CASSFNRDRGYEQYF
TRBJ1-1,-,-,TRBV6-1,13,TGTGCCAGCAGTCGACGGGACGGCGCTGAAGCTTTCTTT,CASSRRDGAEAFF
TRBJ2-7,few,-,TRBV6-5,15,TGTGCCAGCAGTTACGGTGCCTCAGAAGGCTACGAGCAGTACTTC,CASSYGASEGYEQYF
TRBJ2-3,medium-sized,TRBD1,TRBV11-2,15,TGTGCCAGCAGCTTCCCGGACAGGGTTGGAGATACGCAGTATTTT,CASSFPDRVGDTQYF
TRBJ2-7,-,-,TRBV9,13,TGTGCCAGCAGCGTCGGGGCACTTTACGAGCAGTACTTC,CASSVGALYEQYF
TRBJ2-3,few,-,TRBV4-3,17,TGCGCCAGCAGCCAAGATTTGGATAGCGGTAGCACAGATACGCAGTATTTT,CASSQDLDSGSTDTQYF